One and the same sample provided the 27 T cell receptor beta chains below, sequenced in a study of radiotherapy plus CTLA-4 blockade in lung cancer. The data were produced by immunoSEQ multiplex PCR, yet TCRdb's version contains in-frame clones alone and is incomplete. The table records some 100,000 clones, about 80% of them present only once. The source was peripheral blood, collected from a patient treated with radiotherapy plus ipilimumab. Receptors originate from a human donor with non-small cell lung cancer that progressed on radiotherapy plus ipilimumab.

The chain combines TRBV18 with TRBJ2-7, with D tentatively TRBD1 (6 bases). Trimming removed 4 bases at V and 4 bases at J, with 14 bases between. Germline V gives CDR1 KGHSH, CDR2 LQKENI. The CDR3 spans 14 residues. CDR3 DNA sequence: TGTGCCAGCTCACGCCCCGGGACACCATACGAGCAGTACTTC. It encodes CASSRPGTPYEQYF.

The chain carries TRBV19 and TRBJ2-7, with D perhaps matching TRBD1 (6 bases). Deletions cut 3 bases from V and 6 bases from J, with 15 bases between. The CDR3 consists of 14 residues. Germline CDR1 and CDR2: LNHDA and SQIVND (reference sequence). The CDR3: CASSIVGATGEQYF. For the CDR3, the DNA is TGTGCCAGTAGTATCGTGGGGGCAACCGGCGAGCAGTACTTC.

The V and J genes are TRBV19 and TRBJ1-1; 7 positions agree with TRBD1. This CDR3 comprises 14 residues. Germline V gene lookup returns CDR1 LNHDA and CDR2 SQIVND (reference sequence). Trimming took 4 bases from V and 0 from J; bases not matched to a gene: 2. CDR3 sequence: CASSRGQLNTEAFF. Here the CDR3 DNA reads TGTGCCAGTAGTAGGGGACAGTTGAACACTGAAGCTTTCTTT. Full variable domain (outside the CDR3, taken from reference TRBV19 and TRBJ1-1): DGGITQSPKYLFRKEGQNVTLSCEQNLNHDAMYWYRQDPGQGLRLIYYSQIVNDFQKGDIAEGYSVSREKKESFPLTVTSAQKNPTAFYLCASSRGQLNTEAFFGQGTRLTVV.

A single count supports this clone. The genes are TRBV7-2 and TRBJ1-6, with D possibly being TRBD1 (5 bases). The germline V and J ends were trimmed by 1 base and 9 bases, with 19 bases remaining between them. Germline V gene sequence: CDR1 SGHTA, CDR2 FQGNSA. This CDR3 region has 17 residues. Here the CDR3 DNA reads TGTGCCAGCAGCTTAGAAGGGGTTGCCAGCGGGGGTTCACCCCTCCACTTT. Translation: CASSLEGVASGGSPLHF.

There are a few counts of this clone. The CDR3 protein is CASSTSAQRASGNTIYF. Here the CDR3 DNA reads TGTGCCAGTAGTACATCCGCCCAGAGGGCCTCTGGAAACACCATATATTTT. This chain connects TRBV19 to TRBJ1-3; no definite D call. CDR3 length: 17 amino acids. The ends were cut back, 4 bases at V and 0 bases at J, with 16 bases in the middle. Germline CDR1 and CDR2: LNHDA and SQIVND (reference sequence).

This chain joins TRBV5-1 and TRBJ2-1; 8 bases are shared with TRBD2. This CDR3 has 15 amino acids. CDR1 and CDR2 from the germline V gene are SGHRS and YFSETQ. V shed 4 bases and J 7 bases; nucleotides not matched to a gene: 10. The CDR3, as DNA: TGCGCCAGCAGCCCGGGGGTAGCGGGGACGAATGAGCAGTTCTTC. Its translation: CASSPGVAGTNEQFF. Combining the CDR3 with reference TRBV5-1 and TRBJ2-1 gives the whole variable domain KAGVTQTPRYLIKTRGQQVTLSCSPISGHRSVSWYQQTPGQGLQFLFEYFSETQRNKGNFPGRFSGRQFSNSRSEMNVSTLELGDSALYLCASSPGVAGTNEQFFGPGTRLTVL.

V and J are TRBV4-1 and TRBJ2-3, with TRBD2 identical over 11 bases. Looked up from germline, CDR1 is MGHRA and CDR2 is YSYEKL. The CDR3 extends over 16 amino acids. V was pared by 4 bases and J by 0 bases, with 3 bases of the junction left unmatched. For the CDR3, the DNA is TGCGCCAGCAGCCCGGGACTAGCGGCGAGCACAGATACGCAGTATTTT. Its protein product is CASSPGLAASTDTQYF.

CDR3 coding DNA: TGCAGTGCTAGAGAGGCCAGCGAGCAGTACTTC. This translates into CSAREASEQYF. The chain couples TRBV20-1 to TRBJ2-7; D gene ambiguous. V lost 0 bases to trimming and J lost 6 bases, with 6 bases between them. CDR3 size: 11 residues. Germline V CDR1 and CDR2: DFQATT, SNEGSKA (reference sequence).

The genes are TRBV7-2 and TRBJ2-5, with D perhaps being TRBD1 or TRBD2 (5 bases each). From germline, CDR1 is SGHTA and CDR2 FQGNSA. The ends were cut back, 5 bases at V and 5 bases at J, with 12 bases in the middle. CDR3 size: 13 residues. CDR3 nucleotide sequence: TGTGCCAGCAGCCAAGGGACCGCGGAGACCCAGTACTTC. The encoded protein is CASSQGTAETQYF.

The CDR3 sequence is CASSSGTYVNTIYF. The CDR3, as DNA: TGTGCCAGCAGTTCCGGGACGTACGTGAACACCATATATTTT. V and J are TRBV6-1 and TRBJ1-3, with TRBD1 as a possible D gene (5 bases). V was shortened by 5 bases and J by 7 bases, with 15 bases between the two germline ends. The length of the CDR3 is 14 residues. The germline gives CDR1 MNHNS, CDR2 SASEGT.

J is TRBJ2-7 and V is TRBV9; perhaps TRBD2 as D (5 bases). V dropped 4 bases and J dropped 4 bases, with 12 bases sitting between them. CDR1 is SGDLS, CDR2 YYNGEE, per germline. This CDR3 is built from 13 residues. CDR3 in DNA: TGTGCCAGCAGCAACGGGGTCTCTTACGAGCAGTACTTC. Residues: CASSNGVSYEQYF.

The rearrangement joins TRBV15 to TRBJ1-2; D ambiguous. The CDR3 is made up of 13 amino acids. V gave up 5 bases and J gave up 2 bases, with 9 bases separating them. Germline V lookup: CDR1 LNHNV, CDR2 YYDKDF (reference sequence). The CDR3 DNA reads TGTGCCACCAGCGGGCAGGTCAACTATGGCTACACCTTC. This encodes CATSGQVNYGYTF.

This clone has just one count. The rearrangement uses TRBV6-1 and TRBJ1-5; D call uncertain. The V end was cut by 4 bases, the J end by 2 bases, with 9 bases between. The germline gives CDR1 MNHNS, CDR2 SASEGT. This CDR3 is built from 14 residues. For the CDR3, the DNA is TGTGCCAGCAGTGGAGACACTGGCAATCAGCCCCAGCATTTT. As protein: CASSGDTGNQPQHF.

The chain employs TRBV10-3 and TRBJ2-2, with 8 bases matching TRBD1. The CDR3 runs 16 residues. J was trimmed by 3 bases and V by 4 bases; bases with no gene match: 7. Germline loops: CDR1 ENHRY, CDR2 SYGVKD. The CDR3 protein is CAISAQGAQDTGELFF. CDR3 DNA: TGTGCCATCAGTGCCCAGGGGGCGCAAGACACCGGGGAGCTGTTTTTT.

The CDR3 loop is CSARVGKETQYF. In DNA, the CDR3 is TGCAGCGCAAGGGTGGGCAAAGAGACCCAGTACTTC. The J gene is TRBJ2-5, the V gene TRBV29-1; D gene uncertain. V was trimmed by 7 bases and J by 3 bases, leaving 12 bases between them. Germline V lookup: CDR1 SQVTM, CDR2 ANQGSEA. This CDR3 is 12 amino acids long.

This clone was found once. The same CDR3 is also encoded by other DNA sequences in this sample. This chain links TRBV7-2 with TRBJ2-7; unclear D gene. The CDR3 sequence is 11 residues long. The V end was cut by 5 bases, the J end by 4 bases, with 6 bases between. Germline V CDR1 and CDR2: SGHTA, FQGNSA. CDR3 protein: CASSPSYEQYF. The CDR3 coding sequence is TGTGCCAGCAGCCCGTCTTACGAGCAGTACTTC.

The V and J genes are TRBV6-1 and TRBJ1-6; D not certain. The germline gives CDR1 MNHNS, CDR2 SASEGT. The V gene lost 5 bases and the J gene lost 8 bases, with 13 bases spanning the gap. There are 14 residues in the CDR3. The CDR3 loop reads CASSTRHSDSPLHF. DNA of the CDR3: TGTGCCAGCAGTACCCGACATTCGGATTCACCCCTCCACTTT.

The CDR3 DNA reads TGCGCCAGCAGCCAAGATACGATCCCTGGGTACGGCTATGGCTACACCTTC. Translated: CASSQDTIPGYGYGYTF. The genes are TRBV4-3 and TRBJ1-2, with D uncertain. Per germline, CDR1 LGHNA and CDR2 YSLEER. The length of the CDR3 is 17 residues. V was clipped by 0 bases and J by 4 bases, with 18 bases between them.

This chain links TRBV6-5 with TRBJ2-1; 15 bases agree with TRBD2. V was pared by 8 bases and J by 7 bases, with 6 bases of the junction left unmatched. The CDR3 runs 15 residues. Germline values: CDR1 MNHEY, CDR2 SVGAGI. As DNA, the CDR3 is TGTGCCAGCCTGGGACTAGCGGGAGGAGGGAATGAGCAGTTCTTC. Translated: CASLGLAGGGNEQFF.

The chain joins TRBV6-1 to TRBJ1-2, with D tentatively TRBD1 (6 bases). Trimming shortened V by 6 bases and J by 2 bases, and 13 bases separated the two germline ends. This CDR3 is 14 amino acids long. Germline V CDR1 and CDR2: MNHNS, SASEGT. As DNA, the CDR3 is TGTGCCAGCAGCGTTAACAGGGTAAACTATGGCTACACCTTC. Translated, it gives CASSVNRVNYGYTF.

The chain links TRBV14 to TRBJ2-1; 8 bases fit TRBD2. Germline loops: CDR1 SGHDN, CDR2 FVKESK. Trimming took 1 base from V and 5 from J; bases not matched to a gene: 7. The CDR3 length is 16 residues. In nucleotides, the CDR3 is TGTGCCAGCAGCCAAGGATTGCGGGGGGAGAACAATGAGCAGTTCTTC. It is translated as CASSQGLRGENNEQFF.

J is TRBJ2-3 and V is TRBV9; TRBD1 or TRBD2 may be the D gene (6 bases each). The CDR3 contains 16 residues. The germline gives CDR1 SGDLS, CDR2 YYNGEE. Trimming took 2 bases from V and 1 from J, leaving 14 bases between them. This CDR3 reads CASSVEGGRRTDTQYF. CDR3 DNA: TGTGCCAGCAGCGTCGAGGGGGGTCGGCGCACAGATACGCAGTATTTT.

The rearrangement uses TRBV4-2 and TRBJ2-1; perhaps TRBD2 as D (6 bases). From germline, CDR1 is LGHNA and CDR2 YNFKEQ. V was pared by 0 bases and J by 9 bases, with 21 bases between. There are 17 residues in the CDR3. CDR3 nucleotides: TGTGCCAGCAGCCAAGATCTTGGGGGACGGAGGGGCGGTGAGCAGTTCTTC. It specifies CASSQDLGGRRGGEQFF.

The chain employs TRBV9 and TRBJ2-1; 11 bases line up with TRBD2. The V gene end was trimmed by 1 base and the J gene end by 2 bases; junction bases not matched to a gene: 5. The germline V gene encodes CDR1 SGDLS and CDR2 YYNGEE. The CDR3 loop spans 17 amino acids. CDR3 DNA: TGTGCCAGCAGCGTAATTGGTAGCGGGAGGGCCTACAATGAGCAGTTCTTC. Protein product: CASSVIGSGRAYNEQFF.

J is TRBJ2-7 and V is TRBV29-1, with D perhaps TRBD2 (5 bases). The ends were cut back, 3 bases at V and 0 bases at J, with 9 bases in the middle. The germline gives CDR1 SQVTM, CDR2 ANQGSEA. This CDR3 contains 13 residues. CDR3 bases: TGCAGCGTTGAGCCGGGGAACTCCTACGAGCAGTACTTC. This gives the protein CSVEPGNSYEQYF.

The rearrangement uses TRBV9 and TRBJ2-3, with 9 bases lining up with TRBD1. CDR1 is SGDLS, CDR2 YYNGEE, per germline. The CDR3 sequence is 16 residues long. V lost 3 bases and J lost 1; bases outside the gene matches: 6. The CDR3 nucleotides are TGTGCCAGCAGCGGAACAGGGGGCGCAGGCACAGATACGCAGTATTTT. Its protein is CASSGTGGAGTDTQYF.

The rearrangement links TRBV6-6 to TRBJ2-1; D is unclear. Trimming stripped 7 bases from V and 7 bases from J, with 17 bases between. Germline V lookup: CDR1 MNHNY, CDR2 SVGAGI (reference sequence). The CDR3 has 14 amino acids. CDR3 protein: CASMYSQIINEQFF. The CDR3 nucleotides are TGTGCCAGCATGTACTCCCAGATTATAAATGAGCAGTTCTTC.